This T cell receptor beta chain is from a study of T cell responses to AZD1222 COVID-19 vaccine. Study information: Second-dose groups at about 4 or about 12 weeks were pooled. Findings of the study overall: Vaccine-related CD4 TCRs covered spike, predominating at 160-218 and 743-854. Among the donors, most were white British and more were female, and clonal diversity was possibly underestimated.

About this clone: Its target is not known.

CDR1 and CDR2 from the germline V gene are SEHNR and FQNEAQ (reference sequence). The CDR3 sequence is 15 residues long. V was pared by 0 bases and J by 4 bases, with 12 bases between. Measured with immunoSEQ multiplex PCR; TCRdb has only the in-frame clones, and not every one. The sample records roughly 120,000 clones, approximately 85% being singletons. This receptor was taken from an adult in good health. The rearrangement uses TRBV7-9 and TRBJ1-1; tentative D call: TRBD1 (5 bases). The material was peripheral blood, obtained on day 0 of AZD1222 vaccination. CDR3 sequence reads: CASSLAQGMSTEAFF. The CDR3 DNA reads as TGTGCCAGCAGCTTAGCGCAGGGAATGAGCACTGAAGCTTTCTTT.